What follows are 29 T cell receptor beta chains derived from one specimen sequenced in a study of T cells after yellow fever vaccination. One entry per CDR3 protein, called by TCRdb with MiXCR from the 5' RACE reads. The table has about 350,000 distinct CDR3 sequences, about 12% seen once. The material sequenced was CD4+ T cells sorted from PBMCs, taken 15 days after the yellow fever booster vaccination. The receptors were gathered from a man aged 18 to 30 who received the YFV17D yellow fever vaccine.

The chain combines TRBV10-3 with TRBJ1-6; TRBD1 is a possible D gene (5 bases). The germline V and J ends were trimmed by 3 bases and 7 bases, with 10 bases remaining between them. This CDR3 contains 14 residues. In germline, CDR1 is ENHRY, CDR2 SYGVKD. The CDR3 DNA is TGTGCCATCAGTGATGATAAGGGGAATTCACCCCTCCACTTT. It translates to CAISDDKGNSPLHF.

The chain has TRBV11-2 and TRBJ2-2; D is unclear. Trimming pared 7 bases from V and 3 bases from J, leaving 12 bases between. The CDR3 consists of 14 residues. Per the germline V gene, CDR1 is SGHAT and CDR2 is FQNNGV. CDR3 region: CASTKWADTGELFF. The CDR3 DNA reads TGTGCCAGCACCAAGTGGGCAGACACCGGGGAGCTGTTTTTT.

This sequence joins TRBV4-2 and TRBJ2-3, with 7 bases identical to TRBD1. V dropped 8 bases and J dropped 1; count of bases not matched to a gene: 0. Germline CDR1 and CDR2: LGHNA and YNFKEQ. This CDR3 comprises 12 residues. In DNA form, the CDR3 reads TGTGCCAGCGGGACAGGCACAGATACGCAGTATTTT. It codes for CASGTGTDTQYF.

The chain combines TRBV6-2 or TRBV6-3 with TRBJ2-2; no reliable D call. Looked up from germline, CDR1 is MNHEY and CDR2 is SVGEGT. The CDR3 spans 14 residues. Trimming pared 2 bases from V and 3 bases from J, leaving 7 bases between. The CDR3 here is CASSYVGHTGELFF. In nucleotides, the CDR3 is TGTGCCAGCAGTTACGTGGGTCACACCGGGGAGCTGTTTTTT.

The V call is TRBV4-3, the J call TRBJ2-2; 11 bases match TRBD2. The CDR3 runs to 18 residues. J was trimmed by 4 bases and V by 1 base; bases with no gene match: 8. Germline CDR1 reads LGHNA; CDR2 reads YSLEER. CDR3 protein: CASSQAAASGGLTGELFF. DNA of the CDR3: TGCGCCAGCAGCCAAGCCGCGGCTAGCGGGGGGCTCACCGGGGAGCTGTTTTTT.

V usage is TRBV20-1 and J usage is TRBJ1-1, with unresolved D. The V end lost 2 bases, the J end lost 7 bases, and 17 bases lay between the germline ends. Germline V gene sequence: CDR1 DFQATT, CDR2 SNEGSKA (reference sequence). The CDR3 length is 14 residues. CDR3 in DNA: TGCAGTGCTAGAAGTTCAAGACGGCTCAATGAAGCTTTCTTT. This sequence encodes CSARSSRRLNEAFF.

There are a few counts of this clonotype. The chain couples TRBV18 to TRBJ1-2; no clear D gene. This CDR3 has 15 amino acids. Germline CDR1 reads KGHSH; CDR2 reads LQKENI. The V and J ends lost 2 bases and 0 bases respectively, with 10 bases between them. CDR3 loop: CASSPNPQANYGYTF. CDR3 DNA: TGTGCCAGCTCACCAAATCCCCAGGCTAACTATGGCTACACCTTC.

CDR3 sequence: CASSPLTGRVQYV. The CDR3 DNA reads TGTGCCAGCAGCCCACTCACCGGCCGCGTGCAGTACGTC. The rearrangement uses TRBV6-2 or TRBV6-3 and TRBJ2-7; D is unresolved. The CDR3 length is 13 residues. The germline CDR1 and CDR2 sequences are MNHEY and SVGEGT. V was shortened by 6 bases and J by 9 bases, with 18 bases between the two germline ends.

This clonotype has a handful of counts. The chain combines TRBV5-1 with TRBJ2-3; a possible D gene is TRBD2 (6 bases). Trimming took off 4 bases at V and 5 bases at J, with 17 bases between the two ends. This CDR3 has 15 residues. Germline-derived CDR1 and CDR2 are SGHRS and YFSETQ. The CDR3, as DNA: TGCGCCAGCAGCAGTACGGGGGAGTCAGGAGATACGCAGTATTTT. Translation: CASSSTGESGDTQYF.

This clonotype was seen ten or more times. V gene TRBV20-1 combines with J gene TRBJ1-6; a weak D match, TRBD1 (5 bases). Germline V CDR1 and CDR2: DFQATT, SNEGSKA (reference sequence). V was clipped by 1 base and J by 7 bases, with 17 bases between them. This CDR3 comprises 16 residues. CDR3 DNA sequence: TGCAGTGCTAGAGTTGTGGGACCTGGAGGGAATTCACCCCTCCACTTT. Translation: CSARVVGPGGNSPLHF.

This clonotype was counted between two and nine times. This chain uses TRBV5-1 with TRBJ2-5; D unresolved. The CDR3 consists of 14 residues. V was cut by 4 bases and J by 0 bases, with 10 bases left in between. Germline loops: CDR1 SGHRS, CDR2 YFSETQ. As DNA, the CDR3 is TGCGCCAGCAGCCCCCCGGACCACCAAGAGACCCAGTACTTC. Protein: CASSPPDHQETQYF. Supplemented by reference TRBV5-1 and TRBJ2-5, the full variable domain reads KAGVTQTPRYLIKTRGQQVTLSCSPISGHRSVSWYQQTPGQGLQFLFEYFSETQRNKGNFPGRFSGRQFSNSRSEMNVSTLELGDSALYLCASSPPDHQETQYFGPGTRLLVL.

Here the CDR3 reads CSLDRGQETQYF. DNA of the CDR3: TGCAGCTTGGACAGGGGCCAAGAGACCCAGTACTTC. The genes are TRBV29-1 and TRBJ2-5, with TRBD1 matching 9 bases. The CDR3 runs to 12 residues. Germline V CDR1 and CDR2: SQVTM, ANQGSEA. The V gene end was trimmed by 8 bases and the J gene end by 1 base; junction bases not matched to a gene: 2. Combining the CDR3 with reference TRBV29-1 and TRBJ2-5 gives the whole variable domain SAVISQKPSRDICQRGTSLTIQCQVDSQVTMMFWYRQQPGQSLTLIATANQGSEATYESGFVIDKFPISRPNLTFSTLTVSNMSPEDSSIYLCSLDRGQETQYFGPGTRLLVL.

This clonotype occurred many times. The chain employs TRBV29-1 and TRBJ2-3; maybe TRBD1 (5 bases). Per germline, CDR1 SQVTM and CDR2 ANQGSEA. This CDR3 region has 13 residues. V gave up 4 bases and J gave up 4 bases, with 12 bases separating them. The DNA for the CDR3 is TGCAGCGTTGTACCGCAGGGTGCAGATACGCAGTATTTT. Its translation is CSVVPQGADTQYF.

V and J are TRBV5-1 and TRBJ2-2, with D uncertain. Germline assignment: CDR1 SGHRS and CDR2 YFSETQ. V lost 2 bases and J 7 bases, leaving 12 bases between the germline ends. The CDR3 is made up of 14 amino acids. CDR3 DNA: TGCGCCAGCAGCTTAGGCCCGGTGGGCGGGGAGCTGTTTTTT. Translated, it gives CASSLGPVGGELFF.

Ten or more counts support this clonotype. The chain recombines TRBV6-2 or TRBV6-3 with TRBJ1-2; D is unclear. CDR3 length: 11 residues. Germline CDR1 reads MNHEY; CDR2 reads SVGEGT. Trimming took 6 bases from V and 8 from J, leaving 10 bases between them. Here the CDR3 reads CASSGLLGYTF. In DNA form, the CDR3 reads TGTGCCAGCAGCGGCCTCTTGGGCTACACCTTC.

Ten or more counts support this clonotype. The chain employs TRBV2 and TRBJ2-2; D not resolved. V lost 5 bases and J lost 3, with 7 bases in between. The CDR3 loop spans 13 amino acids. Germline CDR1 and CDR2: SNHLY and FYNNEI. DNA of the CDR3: TGTGCCAGCAGTCTTGATTACACCGGGGAGCTGTTTTTT. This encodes CASSLDYTGELFF.

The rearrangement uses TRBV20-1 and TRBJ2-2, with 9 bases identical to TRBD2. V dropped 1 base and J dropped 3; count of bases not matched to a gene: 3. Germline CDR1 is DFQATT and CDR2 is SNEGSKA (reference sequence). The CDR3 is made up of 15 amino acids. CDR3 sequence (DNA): TGCAGTGCTAGAGTCCAGCGGGGGGACACCGGGGAGCTGTTTTTT. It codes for CSARVQRGDTGELFF.

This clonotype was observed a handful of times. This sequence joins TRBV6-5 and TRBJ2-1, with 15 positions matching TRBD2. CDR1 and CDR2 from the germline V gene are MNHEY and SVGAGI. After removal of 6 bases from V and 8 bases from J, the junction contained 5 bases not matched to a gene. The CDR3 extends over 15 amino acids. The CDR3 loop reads CASSSGLAGGDEQFF. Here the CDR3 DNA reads TGTGCCAGCAGCTCGGGACTAGCGGGGGGAGATGAGCAGTTCTTC.

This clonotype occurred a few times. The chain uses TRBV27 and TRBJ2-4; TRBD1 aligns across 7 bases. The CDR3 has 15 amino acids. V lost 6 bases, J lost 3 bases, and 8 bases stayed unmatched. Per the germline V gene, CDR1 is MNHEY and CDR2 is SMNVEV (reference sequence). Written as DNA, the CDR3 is TGTGCCAGCAGCCAGCCCGGGACAGACAAAAACATTCAGTACTTC. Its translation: CASSQPGTDKNIQYF.

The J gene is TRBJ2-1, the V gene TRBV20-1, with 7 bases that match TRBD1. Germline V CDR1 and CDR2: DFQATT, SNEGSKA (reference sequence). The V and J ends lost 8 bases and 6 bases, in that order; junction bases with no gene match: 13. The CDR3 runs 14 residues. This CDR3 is CSPLGQSHVNEQFF. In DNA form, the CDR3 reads TGCAGTCCATTGGGACAGTCCCACGTCAATGAGCAGTTCTTC.

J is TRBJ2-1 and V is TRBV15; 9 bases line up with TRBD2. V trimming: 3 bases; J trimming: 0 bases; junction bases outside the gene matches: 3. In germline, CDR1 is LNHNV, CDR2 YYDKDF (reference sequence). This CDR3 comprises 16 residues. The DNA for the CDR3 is TGTGCCACCAGCAGGGTAGCGGGGGCCTCCTACAATGAGCAGTTCTTC. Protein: CATSRVAGASYNEQFF.

CDR3 loop: CASSSRTGTDTQYF. Written as DNA, the CDR3 is TGCGCCAGCAGCTCTCGGACAGGCACAGATACGCAGTATTTT. V gene TRBV5-1 combines with J gene TRBJ2-3; a weak D match, TRBD1 (6 bases). The CDR3 spans 14 residues. V lost 3 bases, J lost 1 base, and 9 bases lay in between. Germline CDR1 and CDR2: SGHRS and YFSETQ. Complete variable domain (other parts from reference TRBV5-1 and TRBJ2-3): KAGVTQTPRYLIKTRGQQVTLSCSPISGHRSVSWYQQTPGQGLQFLFEYFSETQRNKGNFPGRFSGRQFSNSRSEMNVSTLELGDSALYLCASSSRTGTDTQYFGPGTRLTVL.

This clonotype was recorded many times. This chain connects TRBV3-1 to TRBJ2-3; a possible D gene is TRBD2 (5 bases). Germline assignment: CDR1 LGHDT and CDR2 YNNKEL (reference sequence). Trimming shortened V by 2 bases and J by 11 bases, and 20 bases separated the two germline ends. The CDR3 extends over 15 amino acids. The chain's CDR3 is CASSQLVRGGRRQYF. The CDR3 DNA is TGTGCCAGCAGCCAACTAGTACGTGGAGGACGAAGGCAGTATTTT.

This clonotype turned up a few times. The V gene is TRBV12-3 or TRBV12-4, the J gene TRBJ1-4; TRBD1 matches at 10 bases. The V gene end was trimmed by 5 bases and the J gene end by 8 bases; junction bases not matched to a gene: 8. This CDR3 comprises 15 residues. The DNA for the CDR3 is TGTGCCAGCAGTCGACAGGGGGCGGGTTACGAAAAACTGTTTTTT. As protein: CASSRQGAGYEKLFF.

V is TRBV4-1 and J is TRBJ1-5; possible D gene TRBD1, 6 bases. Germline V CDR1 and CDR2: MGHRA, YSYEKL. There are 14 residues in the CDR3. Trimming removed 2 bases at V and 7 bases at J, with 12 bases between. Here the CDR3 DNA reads TGCGCCAGCAGCCAAACAGGGACCCGACAGCCCCAGCATTTT. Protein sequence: CASSQTGTRQPQHF.

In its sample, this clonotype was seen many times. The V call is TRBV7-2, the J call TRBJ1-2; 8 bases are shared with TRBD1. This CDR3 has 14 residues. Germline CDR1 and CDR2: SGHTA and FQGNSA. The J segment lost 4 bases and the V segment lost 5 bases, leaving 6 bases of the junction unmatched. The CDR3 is CASSPAGQAYGYTF. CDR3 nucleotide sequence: TGTGCCAGCAGCCCGGCGGGACAGGCCTATGGCTACACCTTC.

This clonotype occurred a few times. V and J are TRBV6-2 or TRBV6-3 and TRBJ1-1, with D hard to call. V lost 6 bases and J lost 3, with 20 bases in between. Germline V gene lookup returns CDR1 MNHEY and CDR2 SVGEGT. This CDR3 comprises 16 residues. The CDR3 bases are TGTGCCAGCAGCGTCGGACCTCCGGGTCGCCACACTGAAGCTTTCTTT. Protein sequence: CASSVGPPGRHTEAFF.

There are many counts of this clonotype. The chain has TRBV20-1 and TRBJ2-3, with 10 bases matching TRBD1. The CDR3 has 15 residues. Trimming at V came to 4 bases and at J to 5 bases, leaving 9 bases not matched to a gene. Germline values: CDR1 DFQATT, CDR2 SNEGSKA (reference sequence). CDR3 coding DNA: TGCAGTGCTATACCCGGGACAGGGGTAAAAGATACGCAGTATTTT. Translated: CSAIPGTGVKDTQYF.

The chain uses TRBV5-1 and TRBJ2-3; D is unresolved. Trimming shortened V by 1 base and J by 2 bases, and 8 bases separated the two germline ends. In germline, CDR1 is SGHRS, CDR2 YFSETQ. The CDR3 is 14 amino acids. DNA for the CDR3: TGCGCCAGCAGCTTGTTGCGTAACACAGATACGCAGTATTTT. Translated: CASSLLRNTDTQYF.